These T cell receptor beta chains were read from a single sample in a study of a mutant IDH1 vaccine in newly diagnosed glioma. Using immunoSEQ multiplex PCR, the repertoire was profiled, and TCRdb retains in-frame clones only, with some absent. The table has about 67,000 clones, under 85% seen once. These receptors are not linked to any known antigen. Sequencing used PBMCs, obtained from a glioma patient whose treatment included an IDH1 peptide vaccine. Receptor source: a man aged 25 to 40 with glioma. Each CDR3 is given with its conserved first and last residue. A D gene is named only where the DNA matches it firmly. Only part of the rows carry a size: once, few, many, or a class if the clone is expanded.

J gene | clone size | D gene | V gene | CDR3 DNA | CDR3 protein
TRBJ2-5 | . | TRBD2 | TRBV5-1 | TGCGCCAGCAGCTTGGCAGCGGGGGGTAATCAAGAGACCCAGTACTTC | CASSLAAGGNQETQYF
TRBJ1-6 | few | . | TRBV4-2 | TGTGCCAGCAGCCAAGTTGCGGGGAATTCACCCCTCCACTTT | CASSQVAGNSPLHF
TRBJ2-1 | . | . | TRBV11-2 | TGTGCCAGCAGCCTCAAAATCACCCTCACGGGAGTTAGGAATGAGCAGTTCTTC | CASSLKITLTGVRNEQFF
TRBJ1-1 | few | TRBD1 | TRBV11-2 | TGTGCCAGCAGCTTCGAACAGGGGGCGGGTACTGAAGCTTTCTTT | CASSFEQGAGTEAFF
TRBJ1-5 | . | . | TRBV5-5 | TGTGCCAGCAGCTTGGAGTATGATCAGCCCCAGCATTTT | CASSLEYDQPQHF
TRBJ1-2 | . | . | TRBV2 | TGTGCCAGCAGTGAAGCGCAGGGATCGAACTATGGCTACACCTTC | CASSEAQGSNYGYTF
TRBJ2-2 | few | . | TRBV19 | TGTGCCAGTAGGCCGAACACCGGGGAGCTGTTTTTT | CASRPNTGELFF
TRBJ2-3 | . | TRBD1 | TRBV28 | TGTGCCAGCGGACAGGAACTCACAGATACGCAGTATTTT | CASGQELTDTQYF
TRBJ1-2 | once | TRBD1 | TRBV25-1 | TGTGCCAGCAGTAGGACAGGGTATGGCTACACCTTC | CASSRTGYGYTF
TRBJ2-7 | . | TRBD1 | TRBV6-5 | TGTGCCGTCGGACAGGGTGGGTACGAGCAGTACTTC | CAVGQGGYEQYF
TRBJ2-5 | once | . | TRBV28 | TGTGCCAGCAGTTTAATCCCAGACGAAGAGACCCAGTACTTC | CASSLIPDEETQYF
TRBJ2-1 | . | TRBD2 | TRBV6-4 | TGTGCCAGCCTTAGCGGGGGGGCGATCGATGAGCAGTTCTTC | CASLSGGAIDEQFF
TRBJ2-3 | once | . | TRBV9 | TGTGCCAGCAGCGTAGAAGCTAGCAGCAGCACAGATACGCAGTATTTT | CASSVEASSSTDTQYF
TRBJ1-6 | . | . | TRBV5-1 | TGCGCCAGCAGCTTGGCGGACAGAGATAATTCACCCCTCCACTTT | CASSLADRDNSPLHF
TRBJ1-3 | . | TRBD1 | TRBV7-9 | TGTGCCAGCAGCTTAGGTGGAAGACAGGGGGCCTACACCATATATTTT | CASSLGGRQGAYTIYF
TRBJ2-3 | . | . | TRBV5-1 | TGCGCCAGCAGCCCTCAACTGGCTCGCACAGATACGCAGTATTTT | CASSPQLARTDTQYF
TRBJ2-2 | . | TRBD2 | TRBV6-6 | TGTGCCAGCAGTTACGGAGAGCGGGGGGCTAGCGGGGAGCTGTTTTTT | CASSYGERGASGELFF
TRBJ1-1 | once | . | TRBV28 | TGTGCCAGCAGAGCGCCAGGGATGAACACTGAAGCTTTCTTT | CASRAPGMNTEAFF